The present TCR beta chain was sequenced within a study of T-cell reconstitution after alpha-beta-depleted transplantation in children (dated by TCRdb to 2016 to 2018). Turning to the overall study: Using TCR repertoire profiling, the study followed T-cell immune reconstitution in a quantitative way in children after TCRalphabeta/CD19-depleted allogeneic hematopoietic cell transplantation.

This specimen's treatment or condition label, interpreted: allogeneic hematopoietic cell transplantation with graft depleted of TCRalphabeta T cells and CD19 B cells. The children who served as transplant recipients had been given grafts of TCRalphabeta/CD19-depleted allogeneic hematopoietic cells. Taken from cysteine to phenylalanine, the CDR3 has 14 residues. The sequence is cut down to CDR3 DNA, 42 bases in frame from base 1. Via the germline V gene, CDR1 is MNHNS and CDR2 SASEGT. V is pared back by 2 bases and J by 1 base, with 8 bases lying between the germline termini. In this sample, this clonotype turned up many times. The target of this receptor is not known. No qualities accompany the bases; no much larger clone lies one base away. Library preparation used PCR. TCRdb names Illumina HiSeq 2500 as the instrument used. TCR library preparation used molecular barcoding, with unique molecular identifiers applied to normalize quantification of the TCRbeta repertoire. TCRdb handled the public reads itself, with Q25 trimming in fastp and clone calling in MiXCR, and kept productive beta chains. Rows with a matching CDR3 protein are joined into one entry that keeps the most common DNA and genes. The sample table shows roughly 200,000 distinct CDR3 sequences, and roughly a tenth are seen once. The ten top clones hold about 28% of the sample.

Paper-wide results and their limitations: In some patients, the high TCRbeta diversity seen at day 60 was put down to recipient T cells and intrathymic progenitors that had survived conditioning. Over the following months the frequencies of hyperexpanded clones went down, and after one year T-cell counts and TCRbeta diversity were mostly credited to newly produced T cells. About two months after transplant, the apparently early recovery of alphabetaT-cell counts reportedly depended on just several hundred clones that had expanded rapidly and came from non-depleted graft cells.

The sequence is built from TRBV6-1 and TRBJ1-1; the D gene identity is not certain. Specimen: PBMCs, collected before TCRalphabeta/CD19-depleted stem cell transplant. This receptor was identified in a child in the first two years of life with acute myeloid leukemia, due to receive a stem cell transplant. The CDR3: CASSEFRSNTEAFF. The bases read TGTGCCAGCAGTGAATTCAGGTCGAACACTGAAGCTTTCTTT.